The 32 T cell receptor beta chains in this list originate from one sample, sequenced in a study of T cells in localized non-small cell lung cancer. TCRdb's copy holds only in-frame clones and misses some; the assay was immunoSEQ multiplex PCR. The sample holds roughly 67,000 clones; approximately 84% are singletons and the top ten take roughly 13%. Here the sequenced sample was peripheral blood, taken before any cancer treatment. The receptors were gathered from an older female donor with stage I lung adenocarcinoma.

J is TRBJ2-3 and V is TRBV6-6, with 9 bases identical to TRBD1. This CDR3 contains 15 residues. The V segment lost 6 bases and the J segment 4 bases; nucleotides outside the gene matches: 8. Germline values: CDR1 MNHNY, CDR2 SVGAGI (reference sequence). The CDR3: CASRPPGQGADTQYF. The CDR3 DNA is TGTGCCAGCAGACCACCGGGACAGGGTGCAGATACGCAGTATTTT.

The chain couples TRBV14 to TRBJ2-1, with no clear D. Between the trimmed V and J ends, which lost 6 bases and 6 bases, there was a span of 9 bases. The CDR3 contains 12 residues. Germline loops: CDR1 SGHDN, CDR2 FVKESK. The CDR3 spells CASRKGINEQFF. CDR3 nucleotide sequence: TGTGCCAGCAGGAAAGGAATCAATGAGCAGTTCTTC.

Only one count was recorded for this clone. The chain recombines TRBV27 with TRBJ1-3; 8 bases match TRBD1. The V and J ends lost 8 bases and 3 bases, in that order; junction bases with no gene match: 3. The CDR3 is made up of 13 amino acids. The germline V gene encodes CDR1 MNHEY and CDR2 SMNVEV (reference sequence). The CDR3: CASLDRDGNTIYF. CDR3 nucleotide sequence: TGTGCCAGCCTGGACAGGGATGGAAACACCATATATTTT.

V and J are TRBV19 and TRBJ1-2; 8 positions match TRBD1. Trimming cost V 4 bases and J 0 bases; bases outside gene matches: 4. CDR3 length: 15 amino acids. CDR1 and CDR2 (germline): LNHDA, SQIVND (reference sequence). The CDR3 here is CASSTPGQANYGYTF. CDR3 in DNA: TGTGCCAGTAGTACACCGGGACAGGCTAACTATGGCTACACCTTC.

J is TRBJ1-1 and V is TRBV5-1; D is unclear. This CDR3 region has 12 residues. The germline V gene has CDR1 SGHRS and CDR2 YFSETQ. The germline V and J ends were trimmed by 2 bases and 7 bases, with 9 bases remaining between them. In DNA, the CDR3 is TGCGCCAGCAGCTTACCGGGAATTGAAGCTTTCTTT. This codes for CASSLPGIEAFF.

CDR3 region: CASSMGQGSSYGYTF. The CDR3 DNA sequence: TGTGCCAGTAGTATGGGACAGGGGAGTTCCTATGGCTACACCTTC. The chain employs TRBV19 and TRBJ1-2; TRBD1 matches at 10 bases. V was pared by 3 bases and J by 4 bases, with 5 bases of the junction left unmatched. This CDR3 has 15 residues. Germline CDR1 LNHDA, CDR2 SQIVND (reference sequence).

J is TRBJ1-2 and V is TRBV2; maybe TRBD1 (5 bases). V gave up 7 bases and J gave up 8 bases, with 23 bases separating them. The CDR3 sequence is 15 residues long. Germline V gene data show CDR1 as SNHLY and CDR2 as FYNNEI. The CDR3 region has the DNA TGTGCCAGCACCAAACGGGACTTCCTCCCGGGCGGCTACACCTTC. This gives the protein CASTKRDFLPGGYTF.

This CDR3 is CASRWVDTQYF. The CDR3 bases are TGTGCCAGCAGGTGGGTAGATACGCAGTATTTT. The V gene is TRBV6-6, the J gene TRBJ2-3; no clear D gene. Trimming took off 6 bases at V and 5 bases at J, with 6 bases between the two ends. From germline, CDR1 is MNHNY and CDR2 SVGAGI (reference sequence). This CDR3 comprises 11 residues.

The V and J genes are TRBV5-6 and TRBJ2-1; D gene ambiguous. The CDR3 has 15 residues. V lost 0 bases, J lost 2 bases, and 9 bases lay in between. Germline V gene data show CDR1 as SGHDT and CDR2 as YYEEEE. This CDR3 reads CASSLELHTYNEQFF. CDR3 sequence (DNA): TGTGCCAGCAGCTTGGAACTGCATACCTACAATGAGCAGTTCTTC.

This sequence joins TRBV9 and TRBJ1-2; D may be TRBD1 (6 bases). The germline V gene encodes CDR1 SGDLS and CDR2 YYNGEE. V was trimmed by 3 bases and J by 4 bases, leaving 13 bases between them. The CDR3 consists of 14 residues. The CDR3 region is CASSAQVGGYGYTF. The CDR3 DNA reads TGTGCCAGCAGCGCCCAGGTAGGGGGCTATGGCTACACCTTC.

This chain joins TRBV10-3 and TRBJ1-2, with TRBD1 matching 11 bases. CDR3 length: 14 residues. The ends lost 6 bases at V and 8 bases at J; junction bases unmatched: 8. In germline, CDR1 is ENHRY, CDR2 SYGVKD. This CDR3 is CAIRGQGAAGGYTF. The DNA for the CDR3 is TGTGCCATCAGAGGACAGGGGGCTGCGGGCGGCTACACCTTC.

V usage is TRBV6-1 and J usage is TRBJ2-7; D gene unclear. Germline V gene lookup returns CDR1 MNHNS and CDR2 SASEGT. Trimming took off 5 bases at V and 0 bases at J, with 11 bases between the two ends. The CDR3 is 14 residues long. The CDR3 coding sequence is TGTGCCAGCAGTTCTCCGCAGAGCTCCTACGAGCAGTACTTC. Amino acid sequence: CASSSPQSSYEQYF.

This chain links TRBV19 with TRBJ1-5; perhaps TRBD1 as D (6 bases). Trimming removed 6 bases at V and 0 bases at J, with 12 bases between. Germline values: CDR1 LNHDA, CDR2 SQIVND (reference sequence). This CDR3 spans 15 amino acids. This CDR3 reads CASRDRSYSNQPQHF. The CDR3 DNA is TGTGCCAGTAGGGACAGATCTTATAGCAATCAGCCCCAGCATTTT.

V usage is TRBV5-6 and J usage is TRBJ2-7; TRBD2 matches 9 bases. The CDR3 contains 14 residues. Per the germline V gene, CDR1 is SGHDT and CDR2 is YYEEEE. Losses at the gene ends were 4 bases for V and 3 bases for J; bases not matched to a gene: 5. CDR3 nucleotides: TGTGCCAGCAGCCCGACTAGCGGAGGCTACGAGCAGTACTTC. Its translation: CASSPTSGGYEQYF. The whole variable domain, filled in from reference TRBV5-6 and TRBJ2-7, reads DAGVTQSPTHLIKTRGQQVTLRCSPKSGHDTVSWYQQALGQGPQFIFQYYEEEERQRGNFPDRFSGHQFPNYSSELNVNALLLGDSALYLCASSPTSGGYEQYFGPGTRLTVT.

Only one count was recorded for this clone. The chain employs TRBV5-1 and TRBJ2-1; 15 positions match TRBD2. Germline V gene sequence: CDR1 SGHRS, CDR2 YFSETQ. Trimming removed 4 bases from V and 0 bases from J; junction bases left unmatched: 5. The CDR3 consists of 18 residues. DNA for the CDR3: TGCGCCAGCAGCGCCGGACTAGCGGGAGGGTCCTCCTACAATGAGCAGTTCTTC. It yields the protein CASSAGLAGGSSYNEQFF.

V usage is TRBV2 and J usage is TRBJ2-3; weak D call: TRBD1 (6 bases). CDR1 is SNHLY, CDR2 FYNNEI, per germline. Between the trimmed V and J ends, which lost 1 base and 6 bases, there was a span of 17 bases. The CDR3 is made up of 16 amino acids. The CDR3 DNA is TGTGCCAGCAGTGAAGGACAGGCTGAAAACGTGGATACGCAGTATTTT. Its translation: CASSEGQAENVDTQYF.

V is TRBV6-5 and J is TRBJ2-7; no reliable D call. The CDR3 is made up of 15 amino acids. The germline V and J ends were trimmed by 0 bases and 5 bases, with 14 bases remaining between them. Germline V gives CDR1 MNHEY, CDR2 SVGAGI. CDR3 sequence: CASSYSDPYQDEQYF. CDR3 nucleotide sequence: TGTGCCAGCAGTTACTCGGACCCCTACCAGGACGAGCAGTACTTC.

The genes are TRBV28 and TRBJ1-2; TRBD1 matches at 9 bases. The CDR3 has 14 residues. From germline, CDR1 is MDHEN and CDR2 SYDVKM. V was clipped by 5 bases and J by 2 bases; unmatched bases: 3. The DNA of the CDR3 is TGTGCCAGCAGTACAGGGGGCACAAACTATGGCTACACCTTC. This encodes CASSTGGTNYGYTF.

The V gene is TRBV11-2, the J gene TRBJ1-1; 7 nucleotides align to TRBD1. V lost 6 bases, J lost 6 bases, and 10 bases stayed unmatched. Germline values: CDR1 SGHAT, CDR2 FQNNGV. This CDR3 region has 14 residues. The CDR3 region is CASRFTGVLSEAFF. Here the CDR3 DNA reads TGTGCCAGCAGATTTACAGGGGTTCTGTCTGAAGCTTTCTTT.

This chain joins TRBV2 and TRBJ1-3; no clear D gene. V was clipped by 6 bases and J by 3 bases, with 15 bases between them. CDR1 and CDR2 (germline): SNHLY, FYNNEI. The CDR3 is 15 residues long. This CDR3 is CASRTSGGNGNTIYF. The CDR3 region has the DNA TGTGCCAGCAGGACCAGCGGTGGGAATGGAAACACCATATATTTT.

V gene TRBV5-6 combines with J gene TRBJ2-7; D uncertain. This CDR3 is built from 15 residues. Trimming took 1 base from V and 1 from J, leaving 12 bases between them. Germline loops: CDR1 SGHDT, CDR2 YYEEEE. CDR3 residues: CASSLSLGLSYEQYF. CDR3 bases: TGTGCCAGCAGCTTGTCGTTGGGATTATCCTACGAGCAGTACTTC. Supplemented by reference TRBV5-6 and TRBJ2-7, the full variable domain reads DAGVTQSPTHLIKTRGQQVTLRCSPKSGHDTVSWYQQALGQGPQFIFQYYEEEERQRGNFPDRFSGHQFPNYSSELNVNALLLGDSALYLCASSLSLGLSYEQYFGPGTRLTVT.

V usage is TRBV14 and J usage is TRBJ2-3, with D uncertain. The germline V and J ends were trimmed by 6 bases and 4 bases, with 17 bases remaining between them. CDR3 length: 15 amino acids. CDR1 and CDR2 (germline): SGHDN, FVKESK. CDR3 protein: CASSPFGAMADTQYF. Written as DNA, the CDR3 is TGTGCCAGCAGTCCCTTTGGAGCTATGGCAGATACGCAGTATTTT.

The CDR3 region is CASSIQRSSDTQYF. The CDR3 DNA reads TGTGCCAGTAGTATTCAACGTTCCTCAGATACGCAGTATTTT. The V and J genes are TRBV19 and TRBJ2-3; D not resolved. Germline lookup yields CDR1 LNHDA and CDR2 SQIVND (reference sequence). The length of the CDR3 is 14 residues. Trimming removed 3 bases from V and 4 bases from J, with 11 bases in between.

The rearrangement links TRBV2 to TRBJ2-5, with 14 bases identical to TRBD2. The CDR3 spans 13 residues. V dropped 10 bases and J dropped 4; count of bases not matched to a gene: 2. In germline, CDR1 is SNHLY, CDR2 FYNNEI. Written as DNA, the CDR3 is TGTGCCAAGGGGACTAGCGGGGGAGAGACCCAGTACTTC. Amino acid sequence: CAKGTSGGETQYF. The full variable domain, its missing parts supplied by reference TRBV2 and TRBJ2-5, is EPEVTQTPSHQVTQMGQEVILRCVPISNHLYFYWYRQILGQKVEFLVSFYNNEISEKSEIFDDQFSVERPDGSNFTLKIRSTKLEDSAMYFCAKGTSGGETQYFGPGTRLLVL.

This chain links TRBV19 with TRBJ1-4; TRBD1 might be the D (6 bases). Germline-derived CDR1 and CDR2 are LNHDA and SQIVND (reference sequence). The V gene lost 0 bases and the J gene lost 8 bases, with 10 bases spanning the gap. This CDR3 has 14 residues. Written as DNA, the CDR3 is TGTGCCAGTAGTATAGATTGGGGGGCGGAAAAACTGTTTTTT. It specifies CASSIDWGAEKLFF.

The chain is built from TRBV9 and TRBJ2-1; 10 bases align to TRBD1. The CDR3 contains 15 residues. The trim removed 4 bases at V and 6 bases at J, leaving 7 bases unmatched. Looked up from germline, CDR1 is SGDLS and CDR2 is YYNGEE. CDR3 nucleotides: TGTGCCAGCAGCTCGGGACAGGGGAGGTTCAATGAGCAGTTCTTC. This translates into CASSSGQGRFNEQFF.

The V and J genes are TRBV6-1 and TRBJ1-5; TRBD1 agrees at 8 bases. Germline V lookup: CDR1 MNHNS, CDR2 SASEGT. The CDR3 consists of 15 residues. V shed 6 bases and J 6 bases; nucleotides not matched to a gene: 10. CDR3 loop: CASSDGTGSGQPQHF. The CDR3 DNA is TGTGCCAGCAGCGACGGGACAGGCTCGGGTCAGCCCCAGCATTTT.

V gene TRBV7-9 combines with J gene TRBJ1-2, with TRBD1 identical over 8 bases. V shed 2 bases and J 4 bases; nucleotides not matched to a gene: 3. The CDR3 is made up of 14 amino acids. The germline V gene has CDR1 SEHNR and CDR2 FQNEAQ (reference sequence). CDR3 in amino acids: CASSLPQGVYGYTF. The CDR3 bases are TGTGCCAGCAGCTTACCACAGGGGGTCTATGGCTACACCTTC.

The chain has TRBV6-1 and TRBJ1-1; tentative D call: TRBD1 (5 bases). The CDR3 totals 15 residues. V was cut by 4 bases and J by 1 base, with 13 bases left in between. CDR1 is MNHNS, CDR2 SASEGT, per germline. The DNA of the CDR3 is TGTGCCAGCAGTGCTCGCCCAAGGGGGAACACTGAAGCTTTCTTT. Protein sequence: CASSARPRGNTEAFF.

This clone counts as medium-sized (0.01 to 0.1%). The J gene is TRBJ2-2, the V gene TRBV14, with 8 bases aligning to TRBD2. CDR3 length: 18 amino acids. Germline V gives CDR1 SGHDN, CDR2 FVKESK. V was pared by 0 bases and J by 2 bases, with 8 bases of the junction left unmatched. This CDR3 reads CASSQDEVREVNTGELFF. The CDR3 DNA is TGTGCCAGCAGCCAAGATGAAGTGCGGGAGGTTAACACCGGGGAGCTGTTTTTT.

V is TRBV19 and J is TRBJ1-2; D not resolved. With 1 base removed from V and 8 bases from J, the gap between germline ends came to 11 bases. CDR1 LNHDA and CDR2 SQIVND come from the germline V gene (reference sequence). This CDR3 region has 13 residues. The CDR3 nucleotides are TGTGCCAGTAGTATAGTTGAGGGATTCGGCTACACCTTC. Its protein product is CASSIVEGFGYTF.

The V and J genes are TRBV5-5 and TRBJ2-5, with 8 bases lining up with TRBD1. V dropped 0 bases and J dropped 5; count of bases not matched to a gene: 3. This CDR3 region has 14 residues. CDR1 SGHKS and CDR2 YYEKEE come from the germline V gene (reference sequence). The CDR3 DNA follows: TGTGCCAGCAGCTTGGTGACAGGGGTTGAGACCCAGTACTTC. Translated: CASSLVTGVETQYF.